What follows describes a single T cell receptor (beta chain). The antigen is unknown. Ophthalmopathy in the patients scored at least 3 on Clinical Activity Score and at least 4 on NOSPECS grade, lasting under 3 months. The diagnostic basis comprised clinical symptoms, serum thyroxine and TRAb, thyroid ultrasound and orbital computed tomography. Regions amplified from RNA transcripts were the TCR beta CDR3 regions. Researchers ran a first-round RT-PCR on the TCR CDR3 using the HTBI primer set. TCRdb reanalysed the multiplex PCR reads using MiXCR and keeps one entry per CDR3 protein. The sample has 400,000 or so distinct CDR3 sequences; around an eighth are singletons. This sample is part of a study of T cells in Graves' hyperthyroidism and ophthalmopathy. Germline V CDR1 and CDR2: DFQATT, SNEGSKA (reference sequence). V trimming: 2 bases; J trimming: 6 bases; junction bases outside the gene matches: 7. The CDR3 is 15 residues long.

General study results and limits: Peripheral blood also featured most of the thyroid clonotypes expanded above 0.001.

This receptor was identified in a man aged 45 to 65 with Graves' ophthalmopathy. Sequencing was performed on blood. The gene calls are TRBV20-1 and TRBJ2-7; 13 bases line up with TRBD2. CDR3 loop: CSARPLGLAGAEQYF. CDR3 in DNA: TGCAGTGCTAGACCTCTCGGACTAGCGGGAGCCGAGCAGTACTTC.